These 14 T cell receptor beta chains were sequenced from one sample in a study of neurological immune-mediated disorders. TCRdb ran MiXCR on the 5' RACE reads and lists one entry per CDR3 protein. The sample includes 31,000 or so distinct CDR3 sequences, approximately 4.2% seen only once; the top ten take approximately 22%. The sample was PBMCs. The source of these receptors is a man between 18 and 35 years old in good health.

In its sample, this clonotype was seen many times. The gene calls are TRBV7-9 and TRBJ1-6; D is possibly TRBD1 (6 bases). V was clipped by 6 bases and J by 7 bases, with 22 bases between them. The CDR3 is 17 amino acids. Per the germline V gene, CDR1 is SEHNR and CDR2 is FQNEAQ (reference sequence). The CDR3 coding sequence is TGTGCCAGCAGATCCACCCCCTCGAGGGGGACGAATTCACCCCTCCACTTT. Its protein is CASRSTPSRGTNSPLHF.

This clonotype came up many times. The rearrangement joins TRBV7-2 to TRBJ2-7; 8 nucleotides align to TRBD1. V shed 6 bases, J shed 2 bases, and the junction held 12 bases outside the gene matches. CDR3 length: 16 residues. CDR1 is SGHTA and CDR2 is FQGNSA in the germline V gene. CDR3 amino acids: CASSPGWTGRAYEQYF. For the CDR3, the DNA is TGTGCCAGCAGTCCAGGCTGGACAGGGCGGGCCTACGAGCAGTACTTC.

This clonotype was picked up many times. CDR3 loop: CASSPGFTGEQYF. CDR3 coding DNA: TGCGCCAGCAGCCCAGGTTTTACCGGCGAGCAGTACTTC. The chain has TRBV5-1 and TRBJ2-7; D is unclear. CDR3 length: 13 amino acids. V was trimmed by 4 bases and J by 6 bases, leaving 14 bases between them. The germline gives CDR1 SGHRS, CDR2 YFSETQ.

This clonotype has ten or more counts. V gene TRBV19 combines with J gene TRBJ1-2, with D uncertain. Germline lookup yields CDR1 LNHDA and CDR2 SQIVND (reference sequence). The V end was cut by 1 base, the J end by 0 bases, with 9 bases between. The CDR3 runs 15 residues. CDR3: CASSIGPQPNYGYTF. The CDR3 DNA sequence: TGTGCCAGTAGTATAGGCCCACAACCTAACTATGGCTACACCTTC.

There are many counts of this clonotype. The chain is built from TRBV5-1 and TRBJ1-6, with D maybe TRBD1 (5 bases). V lost 4 bases and J 6 bases, leaving 11 bases between the germline ends. This CDR3 region has 14 residues. The germline V gene encodes CDR1 SGHRS and CDR2 YFSETQ. CDR3 nucleotides: TGCGCCAGCAGCCCGGGACCGCTTAATTCACCCCTCCACTTT. Encoded protein: CASSPGPLNSPLHF.

This clonotype was seen at least ten times. The chain joins TRBV9 to TRBJ2-7; 9 bases map to TRBD1. The CDR3 covers 15 residues. The V and J ends lost 4 bases and 5 bases, in that order; junction bases with no gene match: 10. Germline-derived CDR1 and CDR2 are SGDLS and YYNGEE. CDR3 region: CASSRAGTGSNEQYF. As DNA, the CDR3 is TGTGCCAGCAGCAGAGCGGGGACAGGGTCGAACGAGCAGTACTTC. Based on the CDR3 plus reference TRBV9 and TRBJ2-7, the full variable domain is DSGVTQTPKHLITATGQRVTLRCSPRSGDLSVYWYQQSLDQGLQFLIQYYNGEERAKGNILERFSAQQFPDLHSELNLSSLELGDSALYFCASSRAGTGSNEQYFGPGTRLTVT.

This clonotype rates as medium-sized. The chain joins TRBV7-2 to TRBJ2-3; 9 bases align to TRBD1. V was clipped by 1 base and J by 8 bases; unmatched bases: 7. The CDR3 contains 15 residues. The V gene's germline CDR1 is SGHTA and CDR2 FQGNSA. This CDR3 reads CASSLEDRGFGTQYF. The CDR3 coding sequence is TGTGCCAGCAGCTTAGAGGACAGGGGCTTCGGTACGCAGTATTTT.

This clonotype was seen ten or more times. CDR3 region: CASSGLSRGGSTDTQYF. As DNA, the CDR3 is TGTGCCAGCAGCGGGTTGAGTCGAGGGGGCAGCACAGATACGCAGTATTTT. The chain couples TRBV7-2 to TRBJ2-3; 7 bases align to TRBD1. Looked up from germline, CDR1 is SGHTA and CDR2 is FQGNSA. Trimming cost V 5 bases and J 0 bases; bases outside gene matches: 11. This CDR3 has 17 residues. Full variable domain (missing parts from reference TRBV7-2 and TRBJ2-3): GAGVSQSPSNKVTEKGKDVELRCDPISGHTALYWYRQSLGQGLEFLIYFQGNSAPDKSGLPSDRFSAERTGGSVSTLTIQRTQQEDSAVYLCASSGLSRGGSTDTQYFGPGTRLTVL.

This clonotype showed up many times. At one boundary the junction diverges from the germline segment, which might be a read error. V and J are TRBV30 and TRBJ1-4, with D tentatively TRBD1 (6 bases). The CDR3 is 14 residues long. The germline CDR1 and CDR2 sequences are GTSNPN and SVGIG (reference sequence). The CDR3 sequence: CARSASGGLEKLFF. The CDR3 nucleotides are TGTGCCCGGAGCGCCTCGGGGGGCCTTGAAAAACTGTTTTTT.

This clonotype turned up a few times. This chain connects TRBV20-1 to TRBJ2-3; TRBD1 agrees at 8 bases. The length of the CDR3 is 13 residues. Trimming removed 6 bases from V and 1 base from J; junction bases left unmatched: 3. Germline V lookup: CDR1 DFQATT, CDR2 SNEGSKA (reference sequence). For the CDR3, the DNA is TGCAGTGCCGAGACAGGGGGCACAGATACGCAGTATTTT. It is translated as CSAETGGTDTQYF.

This clonotype was found a few times. The chain carries TRBV10-3 and TRBJ1-2; 10 bases map to TRBD1. J gave up 6 bases and V 5 bases, and 6 bases lay outside the gene matches. The CDR3 is made up of 14 amino acids. The V gene's germline CDR1 is ENHRY and CDR2 SYGVKD. The CDR3 region is CAISRQGATDGYTF. In DNA, the CDR3 is TGTGCCATCAGTCGACAGGGGGCGACGGATGGCTACACCTTC.

As regards this clonotype: Since a much larger clone is just one base distant, this may be a read error. Since no conserved phenylalanine or tryptophan closes the CDR3, a read error is the likely cause. The rearrangement uses TRBV12-3 or TRBV12-4 and TRBJ2-7, with 10 nucleotides matching TRBD1. The ends lost 6 bases at V and 4 bases at J; junction bases unmatched: 6. This CDR3 is 14 amino acids long. In nucleotides, the CDR3 is TGTGCCAGCAGCCCGGGGGACAGGGGTTACGAGCAGTACTGC. As protein: CASSPGDRGYEQYC.

This clonotype was seen at least ten times. This CDR3 reads CASSTALRETQYF. In DNA form, the CDR3 reads TGTGCCAGCAGCACCGCACTTAGGGAGACCCAGTACTTC. V is TRBV7-2 and J is TRBJ2-5, with no clear D. V was pared by 5 bases and J by 5 bases, with 12 bases between. This CDR3 spans 13 amino acids. Germline assignment: CDR1 SGHTA and CDR2 FQGNSA.

This clonotype was counted ten times or more. This chain links TRBV7-9 with TRBJ2-7; D unresolved. The germline CDR1 and CDR2 sequences are SEHNR and FQNEAQ (reference sequence). The CDR3 runs to 14 residues. Trimming shortened V by 3 bases and J by 2 bases, and 11 bases separated the two germline ends. CDR3 nucleotides: TGTGCCAGCAGCTTCGGTTTCGAACCCTACGAGCAGTACTTC. As protein: CASSFGFEPYEQYF.